The entry that follows covers one T cell receptor beta chain sequence. The table lists this clonotype with a few counts. This receptor's antigen is unknown. No quality values exist for individual bases; no much larger clone is one base distant. This entry belongs to a study of T-cell reconstitution after alpha-beta-depleted transplantation in children (dated by TCRdb to between 2015 and 2016). About the study as a whole: The study quantitatively tracked T-cell immune reconstitution after TCRalphabeta/CD19-depleted allogeneic hematopoietic cell transplantation in children using TCR repertoire profiling.

Relative to germline, V is 3 bases shorter and J is 0 bases shorter, with 18 bases between their ends. Via the germline V gene, CDR1 is SQVTM and CDR2 ANQGSEA. The CDR3 measures 17 amino acids from cysteine to phenylalanine. The only DNA kept is the CDR3, 51 bases in frame from the first base. The library was prepared using PCR. Instrument on record: Illumina HiSeq 2500. TCR library preparation used molecular barcoding, with unique molecular identifiers applied to normalize quantification of the TCRbeta repertoire. TCRdb redid the processing of the public reads, applying fastp at Q25 and MiXCR, and retained in-frame beta chains. Duplicate CDR3 protein sequences are folded into a single record with the most common DNA and genes. The table for this sample lists some 490,000 distinct CDR3 sequences; roughly an eighth of them were counted only once. The ten largest clones capture 4.5% to 6% of the sample.

The chain links TRBV29-1 with TRBJ2-1; the D call could be TRBD1 or TRBD2, with each sharing 5 bases. The starting material was PBMCs from the stem cell graft donor, obtained from the stem cell graft. The source of this sequence is a human donor who donated a stem cell graft to a child with combined immunodeficiency. CDR3 reads: CSVEMRETASSYNEQFF. The DNA sequence is given as TGCAGCGTTGAGATGAGGGAGACAGCGAGCTCCTACAATGAGCAGTTCTTC.